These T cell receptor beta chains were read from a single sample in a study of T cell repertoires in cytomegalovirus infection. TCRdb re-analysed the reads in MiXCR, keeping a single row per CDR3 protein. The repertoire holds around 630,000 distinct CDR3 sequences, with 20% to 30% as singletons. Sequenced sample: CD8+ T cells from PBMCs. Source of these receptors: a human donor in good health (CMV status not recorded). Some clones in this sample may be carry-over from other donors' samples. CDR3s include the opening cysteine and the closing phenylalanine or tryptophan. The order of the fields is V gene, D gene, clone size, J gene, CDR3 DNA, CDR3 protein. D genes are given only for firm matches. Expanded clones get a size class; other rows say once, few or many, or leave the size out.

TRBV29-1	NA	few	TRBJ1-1	TGCAGCGTTGAACAAGGATTCACTGAAGCTTTCTTT	CSVEQGFTEAFF
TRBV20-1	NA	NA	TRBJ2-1	TGCAGTGCTAACTTGGGAAGTTCACGGGAGCAGTTCTTC	CSANLGSSREQFF
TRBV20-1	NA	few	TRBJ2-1	TGCAGTGCTAGGCCTCGGGACTCCGATAGCGGAGAGCAGTTCTTC	CSARPRDSDSGEQFF
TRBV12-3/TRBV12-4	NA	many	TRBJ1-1	TGTGCCAGCGGCAGGAACACTGAAGCTTTCTTT	CASGRNTEAFF
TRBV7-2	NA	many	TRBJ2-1	TGTGCCAGCAGCCCCGTGCTAGGAAACCCCTACAATGAGCAGTTCTTC	CASSPVLGNPYNEQFF
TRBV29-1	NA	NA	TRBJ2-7	TGCAGCGTTGCCTTCAGGGGAGACGAGCAGTACTTC	CSVAFRGDEQYF
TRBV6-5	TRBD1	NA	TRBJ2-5	TGTGCCAGCAGTACAACCGGGACAGCCCAAGAGACCCAGTACTTC	CASSTTGTAQETQYF
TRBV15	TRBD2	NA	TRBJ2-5	TGTGCCACCAGTGCGGGAGGGGAGACCCAGTACTTC	CATSAGGETQYF
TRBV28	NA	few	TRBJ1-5	TGTGCCAGTCGGGGGAGGGAGGTTTCTGGCAATCAGCCCCAGCATTTT	CASRGREVSGNQPQHF
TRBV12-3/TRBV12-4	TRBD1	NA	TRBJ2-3	TGTGCCAGCTCCGTACCACAGGGGGTGAGCACAGATACGCAGTATTTT	CASSVPQGVSTDTQYF